Listed here are 25 T cell receptor beta chains from one sample, sequenced in a study of identifying expanded T cells in peripheral blood. TCRdb keeps only in-frame clones here, not all; method: immunoSEQ multiplex PCR. The repertoire includes about 130,000 clones, 75% to 90% of them detected once, and 8.4% sits in the top ten. The source material was blood. The receptors stem from a person aged 18 to 75 in good health.

The gene calls are TRBV15 and TRBJ2-7; the D is unclear. The germline V gene has CDR1 LNHNV and CDR2 YYDKDF (reference sequence). Between the trimmed V and J ends, which lost 0 bases and 6 bases, there was a span of 12 bases. The CDR3 length is 14 residues. In DNA form, the CDR3 reads TGTGCCACCAGCAGAGAACCTCGGCAGTCCGAGCAGTACTTC. This sequence encodes CATSREPRQSEQYF.

The chain uses TRBV19 and TRBJ2-7, with TRBD2 identical over 13 bases. Germline loops: CDR1 LNHDA, CDR2 SQIVND (reference sequence). V lost 6 bases and J lost 0; bases outside the gene matches: 8. The CDR3 consists of 17 residues. CDR3 amino acids: CASSPRTSGGFSYEQYF. CDR3 nucleotide sequence: TGTGCCAGTAGCCCCCGGACTAGCGGGGGCTTCTCCTACGAGCAGTACTTC.

The chain combines TRBV14 with TRBJ2-2; the match to TRBD2 covers 7 bases. This CDR3 is 14 amino acids long. The V and J ends lost 4 bases and 5 bases, in that order; junction bases with no gene match: 4. Looked up from germline, CDR1 is SGHDN and CDR2 is FVKESK. CDR3 sequence: CASSPNSGTGELFF. The CDR3 DNA reads as TGTGCCAGCAGCCCTAATAGCGGGACCGGGGAGCTGTTTTTT.

This clone was observed a few times. The chain employs TRBV30 and TRBJ1-1, with D unclear. CDR1 is GTSNPN and CDR2 is SVGIG in the germline V gene (reference sequence). CDR3 length: 12 amino acids. V dropped 5 bases and J dropped 5 bases, with 12 bases sitting between them. The chain's CDR3 is CAWSFGNTEAFF. CDR3 coding DNA: TGTGCCTGGTCCTTCGGGAATACTGAAGCTTTCTTT.

V and J are TRBV5-5 and TRBJ1-5; D may be TRBD1 (6 bases). Germline V gene data show CDR1 as SGHKS and CDR2 as YYEKEE (reference sequence). V gave up 1 base and J gave up 9 bases, with 14 bases separating them. The CDR3 has 14 amino acids. The CDR3 DNA reads TGTGCCAGCAGCTTGATACAGGGTGGCAGGCCCCAGCATTTT. It codes for CASSLIQGGRPQHF.

This clone was detected once. This chain joins TRBV28 and TRBJ2-5; D is perhaps TRBD1 (5 bases). The germline V and J ends were trimmed by 4 bases and 2 bases, with 17 bases remaining between them. The CDR3 length is 16 residues. Germline V gene sequence: CDR1 MDHEN, CDR2 SYDVKM. The CDR3 region is CASSYPERAGQETQYF. The CDR3 DNA reads TGTGCCAGCAGTTACCCTGAACGGGCAGGGCAAGAGACCCAGTACTTC.

V and J are TRBV27 and TRBJ2-1, with TRBD1 identical over 8 bases. Germline-derived CDR1 and CDR2 are MNHEY and SMNVEV (reference sequence). CDR3 length equals 15 residues. The junction had 8 bases not matched to a gene; V was cut back by 5 bases and J by 5 bases. Written as DNA, the CDR3 is TGTGCCAGCAGTGCAACCGGGACAGGAGACAATGAGCAGTTCTTC. This translates into CASSATGTGDNEQFF.

This clone was counted many times. The rearrangement joins TRBV6-6 to TRBJ1-5; maybe TRBD1 (6 bases). This CDR3 is built from 14 residues. From germline, CDR1 is MNHNY and CDR2 SVGAGI (reference sequence). The V gene lost 6 bases and the J gene lost 4 bases, with 13 bases spanning the gap. The CDR3 reads CASRGGDKNQPQHF. Written as DNA, the CDR3 is TGTGCCAGCAGGGGGGGGGACAAAAATCAGCCCCAGCATTTT.

A single count supports this clone. V is TRBV30 and J is TRBJ1-3; no reliable D call. V dropped 4 bases and J dropped 1 base, with 8 bases sitting between them. The germline V gene encodes CDR1 GTSNPN and CDR2 SVGIG (reference sequence). This CDR3 spans 13 amino acids. CDR3 DNA sequence: TGTGCCTGGAATCGGCTTTCTGGAAACACCATATATTTT. Residues: CAWNRLSGNTIYF.

V gene TRBV5-1 combines with J gene TRBJ2-1; 8 positions match TRBD2. V trimming: 2 bases; J trimming: 10 bases; junction bases outside the gene matches: 8. The germline V gene has CDR1 SGHRS and CDR2 YFSETQ. There are 14 residues in the CDR3. The CDR3, as DNA: TGCGCCAGCAGCTTACTAGCGGAAGAGGGGGAGCAGTTCTTC. Translated: CASSLLAEEGEQFF.

The gene calls are TRBV7-3 and TRBJ2-3; the D call may be TRBD1 or TRBD2 (5 bases each). Germline assignment: CDR1 SGHTA and CDR2 FQGTGA. The germline V and J ends were trimmed by 5 bases and 6 bases, with 12 bases remaining between them. This CDR3 has 13 residues. For the CDR3, the DNA is TGTGCCAGCAGCCTCTGGGGGTGGGATACGCAGTATTTT. Protein: CASSLWGWDTQYF. Full variable domain (rest looked up from reference TRBV7-3 and TRBJ2-3): GAGVSQTPSNKVTEKGKYVELRCDPISGHTALYWYRQSLGQGPEFLIYFQGTGAADDSGLPNDRFFAVRPEGSVSTLKIQRTERGDSAVYLCASSLWGWDTQYFGPGTRLTVL.

Note on this clone: Mismatch with germline at one junction end may stem from a read error. Other DNA variants within this sample encode the same CDR3. The chain joins TRBV7-9 to TRBJ1-2; 9 positions match TRBD1. This CDR3 comprises 15 residues. Germline assignment: CDR1 SEHNR and CDR2 FQNEAQ (reference sequence). The CDR3 coding sequence is TGTGCCAGCAGGCCCGTTACAGGGGGCTGGTATGGTTACACCTTC. Translated: CASRPVTGGWYGYTF.

The genes are TRBV6-1 and TRBJ1-4, with 9 bases aligning to TRBD1. The V gene end was trimmed by 3 bases and the J gene end by 6 bases; junction bases not matched to a gene: 2. There are 14 residues in the CDR3. Germline V gene lookup returns CDR1 MNHNS and CDR2 SASEGT. The CDR3 DNA reads as TGTGCCAGCAGTGAGGACAGGGGTTATGAAAAACTGTTTTTT. It specifies CASSEDRGYEKLFF.

The chain uses TRBV11-2 and TRBJ2-7; maybe TRBD2 (6 bases). This CDR3 has 14 residues. The germline gives CDR1 SGHAT, CDR2 FQNNGV. Trimming took 3 bases from V and 6 from J, leaving 15 bases between them. The CDR3 sequence is CASSFKPTSREQYF. DNA for the CDR3: TGTGCCAGCAGCTTTAAACCCACTAGCCGCGAGCAGTACTTC. Variable domain in full (rest from reference TRBV11-2 and TRBJ2-7): EAGVAQSPRYKIIEKRQSVAFWCNPISGHATLYWYQQILGQGPKLLIQFQNNGVVDDSQLPKDRFSAERLKGVDSTLKIQPAKLEDSAVYLCASSFKPTSREQYFGPGTRLTVT.

The chain links TRBV2 to TRBJ2-1; no reliable D call. Germline V CDR1 and CDR2: SNHLY, FYNNEI. CDR3 size: 10 residues. Deletions cut 5 bases from V and 7 bases from J, with 3 bases between. CDR3 loop: CASSPNEQFF. CDR3 in DNA: TGTGCCAGCAGTCCAAATGAGCAGTTCTTC. Variable domain in full (rest from reference TRBV2 and TRBJ2-1): EPEVTQTPSHQVTQMGQEVILRCVPISNHLYFYWYRQILGQKVEFLVSFYNNEISEKSEIFDDQFSVERPDGSNFTLKIRSTKLEDSAMYFCASSPNEQFFGPGTRLTVL.

The chain links TRBV19 to TRBJ2-5, with a possible D match to TRBD2 (6 bases). Trimming took off 4 bases at V and 5 bases at J, with 20 bases between the two ends. Germline V gene sequence: CDR1 LNHDA, CDR2 SQIVND (reference sequence). This CDR3 is built from 16 residues. The CDR3 sequence is CASSTTGTPGGETQYF. The CDR3 DNA reads as TGTGCCAGTAGTACCACCGGGACTCCCGGAGGGGAGACCCAGTACTTC.

This chain uses TRBV5-1 with TRBJ1-1; possibly TRBD1 for D (5 bases). This CDR3 is 16 amino acids long. From germline, CDR1 is SGHRS and CDR2 YFSETQ. V lost 0 bases to trimming and J lost 1 base, with 13 bases between them. The DNA of the CDR3 is TGCGCCAGCAGCTTGGGTCGGGGCCGAGGGAACACTGAAGCTTTCTTT. This translates into CASSLGRGRGNTEAFF.

This chain uses TRBV9 with TRBJ2-7; D possibly corresponds to TRBD1 (6 bases). The CDR3 spans 15 residues. Germline loops: CDR1 SGDLS, CDR2 YYNGEE. V lost 2 bases to trimming and J lost 7 bases, with 19 bases between them. The CDR3 nucleotides read TGTGCCAGCAGCGTGTCATCAGGGGCGAGTGTGGAGCAGTACTTC. This codes for CASSVSSGASVEQYF.

This clone was observed a handful of times. In DNA form, the CDR3 reads TGTGCCAGCAGCAGGACAGGGGGTTTCCCAGATACGCAGTATTTT. Its translation is CASSRTGGFPDTQYF. The rearrangement joins TRBV2 to TRBJ2-3; 10 positions match TRBD1. The length of the CDR3 is 15 residues. The germline CDR1 and CDR2 sequences are SNHLY and FYNNEI. J gave up 4 bases and V 6 bases, and 7 bases lay outside the gene matches. The entire variable domain, with the rest obtained from reference TRBV2 and TRBJ2-3, is as follows: EPEVTQTPSHQVTQMGQEVILRCVPISNHLYFYWYRQILGQKVEFLVSFYNNEISEKSEIFDDQFSVERPDGSNFTLKIRSTKLEDSAMYFCASSRTGGFPDTQYFGPGTRLTVL.

The chain recombines TRBV19 with TRBJ2-7; no definite D call. Germline assignment: CDR1 LNHDA and CDR2 SQIVND (reference sequence). This CDR3 region has 11 residues. V was pared by 8 bases and J by 6 bases, with 11 bases between. The CDR3, as DNA: TGTGCCAGTGGGATTTGGTCCGAGCAGTACTTC. Residues: CASGIWSEQYF.

The table lists this clone with a few counts. The genes are TRBV5-1 and TRBJ1-4, with TRBD1 matching 7 bases. V was pared by 4 bases and J by 4 bases, with 7 bases of the junction left unmatched. The germline CDR1 and CDR2 sequences are SGHRS and YFSETQ. The CDR3 covers 15 residues. This chain's CDR3 is CASSQRDSLNEKLFF. CDR3 DNA sequence: TGCGCCAGCAGCCAACGGGACAGCCTTAATGAAAAACTGTTTTTT.

V usage is TRBV7-2 and J usage is TRBJ2-7, with 10 positions matching TRBD1. From germline, CDR1 is SGHTA and CDR2 FQGNSA. This CDR3 has 17 residues. V was pared by 4 bases and J by 7 bases, with 16 bases of the junction left unmatched. CDR3 loop: CASSSPTQGQGMREQYF. The DNA for the CDR3 is TGTGCCAGCAGCTCTCCCACCCAGGGACAGGGGATGAGGGAGCAGTACTTC.

This chain joins TRBV5-4 and TRBJ1-5; 7 bases align to TRBD1. Germline values: CDR1 SGHNT, CDR2 YYREEE (reference sequence). The CDR3 extends over 15 amino acids. Unmatched junction bases numbered 6, after V lost 0 bases and J lost 6 bases. The CDR3 coding sequence is TGTGCCAGCAGCTTGGACAGGGGCAGGGGTCAGCCCCAGCATTTT. Amino acid sequence: CASSLDRGRGQPQHF.

The chain recombines TRBV6-5 with TRBJ1-5, with D uncertain. CDR3 length equals 14 residues. The V end was cut by 2 bases, the J end by 5 bases, with 10 bases between. CDR1 MNHEY and CDR2 SVGAGI come from the germline V gene. The CDR3 loop is CASSYAGEHQPQHF. The CDR3 DNA reads as TGTGCCAGCAGTTACGCCGGGGAGCATCAGCCCCAGCATTTT.

The chain uses TRBV29-1 and TRBJ2-1; D perhaps matches TRBD1 (6 bases). Trimming stripped 4 bases from V and 4 bases from J, with 14 bases between. The V gene's germline CDR1 is SQVTM and CDR2 ANQGSEA. CDR3 length: 14 amino acids. The CDR3 bases are TGCAGCGTTGCCCCCGCTACAGGGTACAATGAGCAGTTCTTC. Encoded protein: CSVAPATGYNEQFF.